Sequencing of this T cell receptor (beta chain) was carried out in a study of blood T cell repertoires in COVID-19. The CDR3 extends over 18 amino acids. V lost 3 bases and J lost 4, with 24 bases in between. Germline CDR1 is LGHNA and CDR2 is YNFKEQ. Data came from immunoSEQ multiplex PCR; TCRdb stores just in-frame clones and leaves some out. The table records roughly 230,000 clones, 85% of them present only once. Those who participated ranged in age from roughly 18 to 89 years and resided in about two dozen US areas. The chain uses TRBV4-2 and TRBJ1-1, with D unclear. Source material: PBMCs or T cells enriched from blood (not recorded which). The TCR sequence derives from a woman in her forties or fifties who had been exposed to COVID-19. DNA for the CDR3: TGTGCCAGCAGCCACCCTCTAGGAGGTGGGCCGGTGAGCACTGAAGCTTTCTTT. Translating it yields CASSHPLGGGPVSTEAFF.